The T cell receptor (beta chain) under discussion was sequenced for a study of T cells in Graves' hyperthyroidism and ophthalmopathy. Study information: The authors collected peripheral blood at initial diagnosis, before any treatment.

This clonotype has at least ten counts. What it binds is unknown. Amplified regions were TCR beta CDR3 sequences from RNA transcripts. An initial round of RT-PCR targeting the TCR CDR3 relied on the HTBI primer set. TCRdb ran MiXCR on the multiplex PCR reads and lists one entry per CDR3 protein. The table includes 600,000 to 900,000 distinct CDR3 sequences, roughly 15% detected once. Regarding the study as a whole: Blood samples included most of the expanded thyroid clonotypes exceeding 0.001. Ophthalmopathy was predicted by the model a median of about 6.5 months ahead of onset.

Newly diagnosed patients aged 18 to 65 had hyperthyroidism of under 2 months' duration. This CDR3 is built from 16 residues. Germline CDR1 reads MDHEN; CDR2 reads SYDVKM. V was pared by 6 bases and J by 2 bases, with 6 bases of the junction left unmatched. The clonotype was recovered from a man aged 18 to 29 with Graves' hyperthyroidism. This chain uses TRBV28 with TRBJ2-1, with 11 bases identical to TRBD2. Sequenced: blood. CDR3 nucleotide sequence: TGTGCCAGCAGATTTAGCGGGAGGGCCACCTACAATGAGCAGTTCTTC. Its protein product is CASRFSGRATYNEQFF.